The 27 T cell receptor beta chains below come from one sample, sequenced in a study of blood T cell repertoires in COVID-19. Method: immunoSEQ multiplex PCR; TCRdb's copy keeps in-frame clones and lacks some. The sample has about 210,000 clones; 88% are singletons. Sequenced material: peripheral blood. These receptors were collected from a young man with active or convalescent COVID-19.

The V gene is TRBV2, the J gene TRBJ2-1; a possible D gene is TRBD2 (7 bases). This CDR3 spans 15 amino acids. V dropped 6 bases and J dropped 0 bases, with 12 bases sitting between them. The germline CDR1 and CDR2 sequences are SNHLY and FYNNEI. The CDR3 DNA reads TGTGCCAGCAGGGAGCGGGACATCTCCTACAATGAGCAGTTCTTC. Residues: CASRERDISYNEQFF.

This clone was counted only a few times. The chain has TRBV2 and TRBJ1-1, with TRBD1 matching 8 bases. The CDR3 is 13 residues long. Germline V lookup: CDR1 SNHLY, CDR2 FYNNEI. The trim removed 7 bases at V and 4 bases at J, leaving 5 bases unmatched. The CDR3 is CASTSDRATEAFF. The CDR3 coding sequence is TGTGCCAGCACGTCGGACAGGGCCACTGAAGCTTTCTTT. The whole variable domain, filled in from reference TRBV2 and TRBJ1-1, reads EPEVTQTPSHQVTQMGQEVILRCVPISNHLYFYWYRQILGQKVEFLVSFYNNEISEKSEIFDDQFSVERPDGSNFTLKIRSTKLEDSAMYFCASTSDRATEAFFGQGTRLTVV.

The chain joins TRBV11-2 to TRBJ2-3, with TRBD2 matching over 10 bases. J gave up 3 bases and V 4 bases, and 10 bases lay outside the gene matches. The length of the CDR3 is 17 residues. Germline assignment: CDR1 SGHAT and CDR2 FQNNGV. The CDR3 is CASSWASGGAGTDTQYF. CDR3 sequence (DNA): TGTGCCAGCAGCTGGGCAAGCGGGGGGGCAGGTACAGATACGCAGTATTTT. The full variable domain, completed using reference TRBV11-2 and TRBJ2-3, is EAGVAQSPRYKIIEKRQSVAFWCNPISGHATLYWYQQILGQGPKLLIQFQNNGVVDDSQLPKDRFSAERLKGVDSTLKIQPAKLEDSAVYLCASSWASGGAGTDTQYFGPGTRLTVL.

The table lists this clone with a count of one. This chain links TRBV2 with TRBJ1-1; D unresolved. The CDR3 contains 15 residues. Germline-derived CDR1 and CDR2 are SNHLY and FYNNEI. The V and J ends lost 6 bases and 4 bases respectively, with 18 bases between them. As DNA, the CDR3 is TGTGCCAGCAGGCCCCCGGGAGATTTTATCACTGAAGCTTTCTTT. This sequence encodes CASRPPGDFITEAFF. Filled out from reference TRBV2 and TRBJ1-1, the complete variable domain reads EPEVTQTPSHQVTQMGQEVILRCVPISNHLYFYWYRQILGQKVEFLVSFYNNEISEKSEIFDDQFSVERPDGSNFTLKIRSTKLEDSAMYFCASRPPGDFITEAFFGQGTRLTVV.

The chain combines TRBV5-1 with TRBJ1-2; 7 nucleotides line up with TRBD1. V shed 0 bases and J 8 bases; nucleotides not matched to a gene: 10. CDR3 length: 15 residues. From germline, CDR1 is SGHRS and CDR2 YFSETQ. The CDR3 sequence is CASSLDRGPLGGYTF. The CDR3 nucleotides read TGCGCCAGCAGCTTGGACAGGGGCCCCTTGGGGGGCTACACCTTC.

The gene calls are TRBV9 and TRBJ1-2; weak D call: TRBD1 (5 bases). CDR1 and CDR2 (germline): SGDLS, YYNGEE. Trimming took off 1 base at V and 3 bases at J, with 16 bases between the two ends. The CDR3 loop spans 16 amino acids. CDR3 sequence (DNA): TGTGCCAGCAGCGTAACAGGAACGCTCAGGGACTATGGCTACACCTTC. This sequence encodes CASSVTGTLRDYGYTF.

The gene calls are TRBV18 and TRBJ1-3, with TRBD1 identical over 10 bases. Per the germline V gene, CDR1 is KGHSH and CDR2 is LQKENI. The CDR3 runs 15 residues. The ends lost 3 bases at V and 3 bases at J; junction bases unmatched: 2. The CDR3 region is CASSPGTGDGNTIYF. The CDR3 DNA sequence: TGTGCCAGCTCACCCGGGACAGGGGATGGAAACACCATATATTTT.

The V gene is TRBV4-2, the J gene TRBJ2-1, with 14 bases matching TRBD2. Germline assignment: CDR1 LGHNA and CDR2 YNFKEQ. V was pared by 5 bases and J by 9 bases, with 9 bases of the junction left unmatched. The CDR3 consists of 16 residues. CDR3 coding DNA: TGTGCCAGCAGCGGCACCGGGACTAGCGGGAGAGGTGAGCAGTTCTTC. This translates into CASSGTGTSGRGEQFF.

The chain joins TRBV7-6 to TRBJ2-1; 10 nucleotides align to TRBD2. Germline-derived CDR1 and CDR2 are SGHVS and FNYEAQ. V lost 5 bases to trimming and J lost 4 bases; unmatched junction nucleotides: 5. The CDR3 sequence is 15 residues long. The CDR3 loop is CASSVSSGGYNEQFF. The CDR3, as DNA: TGTGCCAGCAGCGTGTCTAGCGGGGGTTACAATGAGCAGTTCTTC.

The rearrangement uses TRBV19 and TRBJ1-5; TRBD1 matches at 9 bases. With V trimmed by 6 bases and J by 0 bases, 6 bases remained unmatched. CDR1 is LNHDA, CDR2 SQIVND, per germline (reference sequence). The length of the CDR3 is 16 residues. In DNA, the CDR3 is TGTGCCAGTAGGGACAGGGGAGATTATAGCAATCAGCCCCAGCATTTT. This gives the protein CASRDRGDYSNQPQHF.

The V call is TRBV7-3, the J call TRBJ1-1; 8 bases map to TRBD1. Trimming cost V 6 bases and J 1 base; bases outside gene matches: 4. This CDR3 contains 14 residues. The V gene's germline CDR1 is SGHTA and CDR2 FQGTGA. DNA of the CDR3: TGTGCCAGCAGTCGAGGGACAGGGAACACTGAAGCTTTCTTT. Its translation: CASSRGTGNTEAFF.

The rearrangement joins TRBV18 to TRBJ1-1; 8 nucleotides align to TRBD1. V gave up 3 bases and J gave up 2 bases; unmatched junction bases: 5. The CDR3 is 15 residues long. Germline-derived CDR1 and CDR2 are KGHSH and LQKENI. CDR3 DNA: TGTGCCAGCTCACCCCGGACAGGGATCAACACTGAAGCTTTCTTT. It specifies CASSPRTGINTEAFF.

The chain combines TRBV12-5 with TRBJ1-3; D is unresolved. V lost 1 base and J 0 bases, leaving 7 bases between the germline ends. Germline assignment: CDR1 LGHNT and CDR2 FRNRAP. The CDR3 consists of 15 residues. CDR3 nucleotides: TGTGCTAGTGGTTTGGGAGACACCTCTGGAAACACCATATATTTT. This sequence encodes CASGLGDTSGNTIYF. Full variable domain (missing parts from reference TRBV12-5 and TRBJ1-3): DARVTQTPRHKVTEMGQEVTMRCQPILGHNTVFWYRQTMMQGLELLAYFRNRAPLDDSGMPKDRFSAEMPDATLATLKIQPSEPRDSAVYFCASGLGDTSGNTIYFGEGSWLTVV.

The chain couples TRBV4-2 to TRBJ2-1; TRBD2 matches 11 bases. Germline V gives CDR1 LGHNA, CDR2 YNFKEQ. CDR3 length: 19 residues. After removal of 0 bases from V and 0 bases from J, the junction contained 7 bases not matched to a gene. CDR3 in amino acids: CASSQDLLAGAHSYNEQFF. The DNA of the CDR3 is TGTGCCAGCAGCCAAGATTTACTAGCGGGAGCCCACTCCTACAATGAGCAGTTCTTC.

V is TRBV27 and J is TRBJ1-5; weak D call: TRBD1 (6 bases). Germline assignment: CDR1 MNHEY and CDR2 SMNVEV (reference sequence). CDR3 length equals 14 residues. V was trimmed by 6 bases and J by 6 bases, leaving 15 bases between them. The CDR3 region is CASRPHREGQPQHF. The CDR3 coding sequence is TGTGCCAGCAGACCCCACAGGGAGGGTCAGCCCCAGCATTTT.

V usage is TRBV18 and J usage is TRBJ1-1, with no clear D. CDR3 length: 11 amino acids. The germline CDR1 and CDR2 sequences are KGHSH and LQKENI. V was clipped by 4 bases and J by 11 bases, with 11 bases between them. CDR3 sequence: CASSRGSGAFF. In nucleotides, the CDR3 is TGTGCCAGCTCACGGGGATCGGGGGCTTTCTTT.

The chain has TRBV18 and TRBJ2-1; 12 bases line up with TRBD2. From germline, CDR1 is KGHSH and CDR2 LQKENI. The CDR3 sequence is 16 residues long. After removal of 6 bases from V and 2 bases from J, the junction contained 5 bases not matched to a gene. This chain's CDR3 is CASSSGLAGPYNEQFF. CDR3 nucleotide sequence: TGTGCCAGCTCTTCGGGACTAGCGGGCCCCTACAATGAGCAGTTCTTC.

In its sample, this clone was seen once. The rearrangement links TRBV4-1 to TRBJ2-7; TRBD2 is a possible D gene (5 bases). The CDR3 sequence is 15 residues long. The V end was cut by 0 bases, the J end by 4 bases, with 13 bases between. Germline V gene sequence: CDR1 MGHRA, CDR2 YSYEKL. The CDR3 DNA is TGCGCCAGCAGCCAAGATTGGGGAGACTATTACGAGCAGTACTTC. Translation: CASSQDWGDYYEQYF.

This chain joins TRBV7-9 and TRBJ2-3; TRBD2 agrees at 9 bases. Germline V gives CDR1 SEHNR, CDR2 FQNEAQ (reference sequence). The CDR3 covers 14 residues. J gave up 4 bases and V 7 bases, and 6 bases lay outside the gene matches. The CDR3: CASTPAGGADTQYF. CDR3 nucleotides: TGTGCCAGCACCCCGGCGGGAGGGGCAGATACGCAGTATTTT. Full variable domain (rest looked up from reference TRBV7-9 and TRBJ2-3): DTGVSQNPRHKITKRGQNVTFRCDPISEHNRLYWYRQTLGQGPEFLTYFQNEAQLEKSRLLSDRFSAERPKGSFSTLEIQRTEQGDSAMYLCASTPAGGADTQYFGPGTRLTVL.

The CDR3 coding sequence is TGTGCCAGCGGAGGTCGGGGGGGAAACACCATATATTTT. It translates to CASGGRGGNTIYF. The J gene is TRBJ1-3, the V gene TRBV2; D may be TRBD1 (5 bases). CDR1 is SNHLY, CDR2 FYNNEI, per germline. The length of the CDR3 is 13 residues. Trimming pared 8 bases from V and 4 bases from J, leaving 12 bases between.

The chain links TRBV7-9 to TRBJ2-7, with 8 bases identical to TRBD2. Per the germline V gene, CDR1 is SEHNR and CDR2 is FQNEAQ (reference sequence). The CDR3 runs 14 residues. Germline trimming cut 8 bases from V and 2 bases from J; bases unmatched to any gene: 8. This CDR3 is CASLASGGAYEQYF. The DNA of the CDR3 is TGTGCCAGCCTCGCCTCGGGGGGGGCCTACGAGCAGTACTTC.

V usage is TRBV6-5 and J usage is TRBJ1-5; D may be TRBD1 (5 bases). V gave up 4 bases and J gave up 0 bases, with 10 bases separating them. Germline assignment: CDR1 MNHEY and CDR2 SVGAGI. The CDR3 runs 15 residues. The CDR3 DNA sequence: TGTGCCAGCAGTTCGGGGGTCCCTAGCAATCAGCCCCAGCATTTT. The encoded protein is CASSSGVPSNQPQHF.

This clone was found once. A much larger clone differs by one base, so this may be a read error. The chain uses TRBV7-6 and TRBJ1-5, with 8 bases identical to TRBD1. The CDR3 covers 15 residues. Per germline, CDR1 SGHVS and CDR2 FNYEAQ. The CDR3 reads CASSADRGRNQSQHF. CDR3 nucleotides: TGTGCCAGCAGCGCCGACAGGGGACGCAATCAGTCCCAGCATTTT.

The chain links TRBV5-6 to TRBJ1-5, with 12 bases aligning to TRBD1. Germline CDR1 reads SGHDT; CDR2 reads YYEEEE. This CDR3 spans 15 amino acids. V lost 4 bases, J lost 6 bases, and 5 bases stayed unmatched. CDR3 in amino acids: CASSQGTGGRQPQHF. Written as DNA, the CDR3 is TGTGCCAGCAGCCAAGGGACAGGGGGCCGTCAGCCCCAGCATTTT.

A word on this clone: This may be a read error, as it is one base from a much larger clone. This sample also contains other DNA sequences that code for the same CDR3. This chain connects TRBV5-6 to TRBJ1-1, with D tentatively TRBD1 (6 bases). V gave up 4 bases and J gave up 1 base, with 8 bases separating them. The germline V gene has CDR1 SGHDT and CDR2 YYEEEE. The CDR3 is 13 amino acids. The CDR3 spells CASSLTGNTEAFF. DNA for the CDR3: TGTGCCAGCAGCCTGACAGGGAACACTGAAGCTTTCTTT.

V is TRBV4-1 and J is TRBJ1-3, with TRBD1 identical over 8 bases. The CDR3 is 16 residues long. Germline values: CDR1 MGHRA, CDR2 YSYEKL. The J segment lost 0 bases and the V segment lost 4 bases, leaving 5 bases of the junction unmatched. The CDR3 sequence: CASSPITGGSGNTIYF. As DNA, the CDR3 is TGCGCCAGCAGCCCTATCACAGGGGGCTCTGGAAACACCATATATTTT.

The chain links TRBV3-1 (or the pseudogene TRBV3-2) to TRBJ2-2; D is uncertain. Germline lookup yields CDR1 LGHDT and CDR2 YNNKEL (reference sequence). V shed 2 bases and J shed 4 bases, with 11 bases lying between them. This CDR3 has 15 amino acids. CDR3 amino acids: CASSQFVSFTGELFF. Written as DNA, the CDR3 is TGTGCCAGCAGCCAATTTGTTAGCTTCACCGGGGAGCTGTTTTTT.